This entry features one TCR beta chain sequence. Its antigen is undetermined. The sample originates from a study of cytomegalovirus exposure and HLA in healthy donors. Turning to the study itself: Tens of millions of unique TCRs from HLA-typed donors were held in an early release of data. Whole-study findings and limits: The study listed roughly 160 cytomegalovirus-associated TCR beta chains. Among TCR beta chains of equal frequency, HLA-associated ones were more clonally expanded in a later analysis.

The PCR employed 60 Vbeta primers together with 13 Jbeta primers. Clones were sequenced by immunoSEQ multiplex PCR, and TCRdb holds only the in-frame ones, with some missing. The sample lists more than 80,000 clones; 64% were seen once. The CDR3 totals 16 residues. The germline CDR1 and CDR2 sequences are KGHSH and LQKENI. The ends were cut back, 8 bases at V and 2 bases at J, with 18 bases in the middle. Sequenced input: PBMCs. This clonotype was obtained from a man aged 55 to 70 in good health and CMV-seronegative. J is TRBJ2-2 and V is TRBV18; D may be TRBD1 (7 bases). The CDR3 nucleotides read TGTGCCAGCGCGGTCGAGGAGGGGGCAAACACCGGGGAGCTGTTTTTT. This gives the protein CASAVEEGANTGELFF.